This T cell receptor beta chain is drawn from a study of technical replicates of blood from a handful of donors. The ends were cut back, 10 bases at V and 10 bases at J, with 14 bases in the middle. The CDR3 extends over 11 amino acids. From germline, CDR1 is MNHEY and CDR2 SMNVEV (reference sequence). Clones were sequenced by immunoSEQ multiplex PCR, and TCRdb holds only the in-frame ones, with some missing. The sample holds roughly 80,000 clones, 85% to 95% seen once. The source of this sequence is a human donor in good health. Sequenced input: T cells isolated from PBMCs. The rearrangement joins TRBV27 to TRBJ2-1; D is perhaps TRBD2 (5 bases). The CDR3 reads CATKKGEEQFF. CDR3 bases: TGTGCCACCAAAAAGGGAGAGGAGCAGTTCTTC.